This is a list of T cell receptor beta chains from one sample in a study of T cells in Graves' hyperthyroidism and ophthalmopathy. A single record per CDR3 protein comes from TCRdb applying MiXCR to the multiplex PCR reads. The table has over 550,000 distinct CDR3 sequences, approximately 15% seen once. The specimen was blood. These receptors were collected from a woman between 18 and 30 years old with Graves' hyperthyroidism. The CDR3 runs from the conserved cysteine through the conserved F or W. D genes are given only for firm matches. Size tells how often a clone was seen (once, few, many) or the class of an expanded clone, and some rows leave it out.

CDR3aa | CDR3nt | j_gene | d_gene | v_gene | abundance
CSAREGTNTGEPFF | TGCAGTGCTAGAGAGGGGACGAACACCGGGGAGCCGTTTTTT | TRBJ2-2 | - | TRBV20-1 | -
CASSLGTSGGADEQYF | TGTGCCAGCAGCTTAGGGACTAGCGGGGGGGCGGACGAGCAGTACTTC | TRBJ2-7 | TRBD2 | TRBV7-8 | many
CASSEGGRTEAFF | TGTGCCAGCAGTGAAGGGGGGAGAACTGAAGCTTTCTTT | TRBJ1-1 | - | TRBV6-4 | many
CASSLAVDAGYDEQFF | TGCGCCAGCAGCTTGGCCGTCGACGCGGGATACGATGAGCAGTTCTTC | TRBJ2-1 | - | TRBV5-1 | many
CASSLLGTNSGNTIYF | TGTGCCAGCAGCTTATTGGGGACAAACTCTGGAAACACCATATATTTT | TRBJ1-3 | - | TRBV11-3 | few
CASSQGLAGGRTGELFF | TGTGCCAGCAGCCAAGGACTAGCGGGGGGGCGGACCGGGGAGCTGTTTTTT | TRBJ2-2 | TRBD2 | TRBV11-3 | -
CASRALAPHNEQFF | TGTGCCAGCAGAGCATTAGCGCCACACAATGAGCAGTTCTTC | TRBJ2-1 | - | TRBV14 | many
CASSLDGVSSYEQYF | TGCGCCAGCAGCTTGGACGGGGTCAGCTCCTACGAGCAGTACTTC | TRBJ2-7 | - | TRBV5-1 | many
CASSVASYGYTF | TGTGCCAGTAGTGTCGCTTCCTATGGCTACACCTTC | TRBJ1-2 | - | TRBV19 | -
CASSAQGPRETQYF | TGTGCCAGCAGCGCACAGGGCCCGCGAGAGACCCAGTACTTC | TRBJ2-5 | - | TRBV9 | few
CAWSTTGAYTDTQYF | TGTGCCTGGAGTACGACAGGTGCATATACAGATACGCAGTATTTT | TRBJ2-3 | - | TRBV30 | -
CASSEAGTYLNTEAFF | TGTGCCAGCAGTGAAGCGGGGACTTACCTGAACACTGAAGCTTTCTTT | TRBJ1-1 | - | TRBV2 | -
CASSPGAAGVFNEQFF | TGTGCCAGCAGCCCTGGGGCGGCGGGAGTTTTCAATGAGCAGTTCTTC | TRBJ2-1 | TRBD2 | TRBV5-4 | -
CSAILVNYGYTF | TGCAGTGCTATTTTGGTCAACTATGGCTACACCTTC | TRBJ1-2 | - | TRBV20-1 | many
CASSLGGGRRHHGKEQYF | TGTGCCAGCAGCTTAGGAGGGGGCAGGCGGCATCACGGGAAGGAGCAGTACTTC | TRBJ2-7 | TRBD1 | TRBV7-8 | many
CSARLGERGVLRDTQYF | TGCAGTGCTAGATTGGGGGAGCGGGGTGTGTTAAGAGATACGCAGTATTTT | TRBJ2-3 | TRBD2 | TRBV20-1 | few
CASSLRTTLSYNEQFF | TGCGCCAGCAGCTTGCGGACTACTCTCTCCTACAATGAGCAGTTCTTC | TRBJ2-1 | - | TRBV5-1 | -
CASSISGKDTQYF | TGTGCCAGTAGTATAAGCGGGAAAGATACGCAGTATTTT | TRBJ2-3 | TRBD2 | TRBV19 | -
CASSQDRRVDRGYTF | TGTGCCAGCAGCCAAGATAGGAGGGTTGATCGTGGCTACACCTTC | TRBJ1-2 | - | TRBV3-1 | -
CASSFSAGANEKLFF | TGTGCCAGCAGCTTTTCAGCTGGGGCTAATGAAAAACTGTTTTTT | TRBJ1-4 | - | TRBV5-5 | -
CASSLTGTRADTQYF | TGTGCCAGCAGCCTGACAGGGACGAGGGCAGATACGCAGTATTTT | TRBJ2-3 | TRBD1 | TRBV7-2 | few
CASSVEGAGETQYF | TGTGCCAGCAGCGTAGAAGGGGCCGGAGAGACCCAGTACTTC | TRBJ2-5 | - | TRBV9 | -
CAITMGGTEAFF | TGTGCCATCACCATGGGGGGGACTGAAGCTTTCTTT | TRBJ1-1 | - | TRBV10-3 | -
CASSLRLAMSTDTQYF | TGTGCCAGCAGCTTAAGGCTAGCGATGAGCACAGATACGCAGTATTTT | TRBJ2-3 | - | TRBV7-9 | many
CASSYPKNTEAFF | TGTGCCAGCAGCTACCCTAAGAACACTGAAGCTTTCTTT | TRBJ1-1 | - | TRBV5-8 | few
CASSLTGGANYGYTF | TGTGCCAGCAGTTTGACAGGGGGCGCGAACTATGGCTACACCTTC | TRBJ1-2 | TRBD1 | TRBV28 | many
CASSLTSGRASDTQYF | TGTGCCAGCAGTCTGACTAGCGGGAGGGCCTCCGATACGCAGTATTTT | TRBJ2-3 | TRBD2 | TRBV2 | -
CASSYSMSPAGGLKQYF | TGTGCCAGCAGTTACTCGATGTCTCCAGCGGGAGGCCTAAAGCAGTACTTC | TRBJ2-7 | TRBD2 | TRBV6-5 | many
CASRQSGTHTEAFF | TGTGCCAGCAGGCAATCCGGGACGCACACTGAAGCTTTCTTT | TRBJ1-1 | - | TRBV28 | many
CASSYSGRQGLETQYF | TGTGCCAGCAGTTACTCGGGTCGCCAGGGGTTGGAGACCCAGTACTTC | TRBJ2-5 | - | TRBV6-5 | few
CATKKGATNEKLFF | TGTGCCACCAAAAAGGGAGCCACTAATGAAAAACTGTTTTTT | TRBJ1-4 | - | TRBV6-1 | once
CSARPAYYEQYF | TGCAGTGCTAGGCCAGCCTACTACGAGCAGTACTTC | TRBJ2-7 | - | TRBV20-1 | many
CASSYRTETDTQYF | TGTGCCAGCAGTTATCGGACCGAGACAGATACGCAGTATTTT | TRBJ2-3 | - | TRBV2 | few
CASSRVDSYEQYF | TGCGCCAGCAGCCGGGTGGACTCCTACGAGCAGTACTTC | TRBJ2-7 | - | TRBV5-1 | few
CSARPPRESPEAFF | TGCAGTGCTAGACCTCCCAGGGAAAGTCCTGAAGCTTTCTTT | TRBJ1-1 | - | TRBV20-1 | many
CATSDLDGRQETQYF | TGTGCCACCAGTGACCTTGACGGACGCCAAGAGACCCAGTACTTC | TRBJ2-5 | - | TRBV24-1 | many
CASQKIQGSIPEAFF | TGTGCCAGCCAAAAAATACAGGGGAGCATCCCTGAAGCTTTCTTT | TRBJ1-1 | TRBD1 | TRBV6-2/TRBV6-3 | -
CSVRTSGNRYEQYF | TGCAGCGTAAGGACTAGCGGGAACCGCTACGAGCAGTACTTC | TRBJ2-7 | TRBD2 | TRBV29-1 | -
CASSSGQGAGIFTDTQYF | TGTGCCAGCAGCTCCGGACAGGGGGCTGGTATCTTCACAGATACGCAGTATTTT | TRBJ2-3 | TRBD1 | TRBV7-2 | -
CATSLGGTDTQYF | TGCGCCACCAGCCTCGGGGGCACAGATACGCAGTATTTT | TRBJ2-3 | - | TRBV5-1 | many
CASSQAGVSGANVLTF | TGTGCCAGCAGCCAAGCGGGGGTGTCTGGGGCCAACGTCCTGACTTTC | TRBJ2-6 | - | TRBV3-1 | -
CASRGTGGMGQFF | TGTGCCAGCAGGGGGACAGGGGGGATGGGGCAGTTCTTC | TRBJ2-1 | TRBD1 | TRBV6-2/TRBV6-3 | few
CASSLTSGGISTDTQYF | TGTGCCAGCAGCCTAACTAGCGGGGGCATCTCTACAGATACGCAGTATTTT | TRBJ2-3 | TRBD2 | TRBV11-2 | -
CATRTRSLNTEAFF | TGTGCCACTCGGACACGCAGCCTGAACACTGAAGCTTTCTTT | TRBJ1-1 | - | TRBV10-3 | many
CASSLEGIAYEQYF | TGTGCCAGCAGCTTAGAGGGGATTGCCTACGAGCAGTACTTC | TRBJ2-7 | - | TRBV11-2 | many
CASSPRFSYEQYF | TGTGCCAGCAGCCCCAGGTTCTCCTACGAGCAGTACTTC | TRBJ2-7 | - | TRBV4-2 | -
CASSWRTGDGSPLHF | TGTGCCAGCAGTTGGAGGACAGGGGATGGTTCACCCCTCCACTTT | TRBJ1-6 | TRBD1 | TRBV9 | many
CASSVTAGGGEAFF | TGTGCCAGCAGCGTAACAGCCGGAGGTGGTGAAGCTTTCTTT | TRBJ1-1 | - | TRBV6-1 | many
CASSLSGTGDYEQYF | TGTGCCAGCAGTTTATCGGGGACAGGTGATTACGAGCAGTACTTC | TRBJ2-7 | TRBD1 | TRBV27 | -
CASSLPPLEPYNEQFF | TGTGCCAGCAGTCTTCCCCCACTCGAACCTTACAATGAGCAGTTCTTC | TRBJ2-1 | - | TRBV12-3/TRBV12-4 | many
CASSPLGEKLFF | TGCGCCAGCAGCCCTCTGGGAGAAAAACTGTTTTTT | TRBJ1-4 | - | TRBV5-1 | few
CASSFRGENTEAFF | TGCGCCAGCAGCTTCAGGGGAGAGAACACTGAAGCTTTCTTT | TRBJ1-1 | - | TRBV5-1 | many
CASSFLDRGPEQFF | TGTGCCAGCAGTTTCCTTGACAGGGGGCCTGAGCAGTTCTTC | TRBJ2-1 | TRBD1 | TRBV6-2/TRBV6-3 | many
CSAPGDINYGYTF | TGCAGTGCTCCAGGGGACATTAACTATGGCTACACCTTC | TRBJ1-2 | - | TRBV20-1 | few
CASSPTRGQNNSPLHF | TGTGCCAGCAGCCCCACCCGGGGACAAAATAATTCACCCCTCCACTTT | TRBJ1-6 | - | TRBV11-3 | -
CASILWDTDTQYF | TGTGCCAGCATCCTCTGGGACACAGATACGCAGTATTTT | TRBJ2-3 | - | TRBV2 | -